This T cell receptor beta chain was obtained from a study of blood T cells in healthy people across ages. Overall study results and limits: Relative to aged donors, long-lived donors carried more naive CD4+ cells and displayed higher diversity.

V lost 4 bases to trimming and J lost 4 bases, with 10 bases between them. The CDR3 has 13 residues. From germline, CDR1 is SQVTM and CDR2 ANQGSEA. In its sample, this clonotype was seen once. Its target is not known. Approximately 9.4 milliliters was the volume of peripheral blood drawn from each donor. Primers used in a second PCR of about 7 to 11 cycles were a sample-barcoded 5' primer and a J-beta primer mix. Each TCR beta cDNA got a 12-nucleotide random molecular identifier. TCRdb passed the 5' RACE reads through MiXCR, listing each CDR3 protein once. The sample lists around 1,500,000 distinct CDR3 sequences; 42% were seen once.

This TCR came from a woman between 18 and 30 years old in good health. The chain has TRBV29-1 and TRBJ2-2; no definite D call. The sample consisted of blood. The CDR3 loop reads CSVGHKVTGELFF. CDR3 nucleotides: TGCAGCGTTGGGCACAAAGTCACCGGGGAGCTGTTTTTT.